Below, one T cell receptor (beta chain) is given with its context. The antigen remains undetermined. These data belong to a study of OX40 agonist ivuxolimab in advanced cancers. General study results and limits: Both CD4+ and CD8+ T cell populations in blood had undergone clonal expansion by week 6 at 0.1 to 3.0 mg/kg.

TCRdb keeps only in-frame clones here, not all; method: immunoSEQ multiplex PCR. The top ten hold roughly 15% of the sample, which has some 50,000 clones, approximately 83% seen once. In germline, CDR1 is SGHTA, CDR2 FQGTGA. Trimming at V came to 0 bases and at J to 6 bases, leaving 8 bases not matched to a gene. The CDR3 is 16 amino acids. This sample comprised CD4+ or CD8+ T cells sorted from blood, obtained in a trial of the OX40 agonist ivuxolimab. The clonotype comes from an adult with an advanced solid tumor such as melanoma, head and neck, liver or kidney cancer. This chain joins TRBV7-3 and TRBJ2-1; TRBD2 matches at 7 bases. CDR3 nucleotides: TGTGCCAGCAGCTTAACAATTGGGACTAAGGGCAATGAGCAGTTCTTC. It yields the protein CASSLTIGTKGNEQFF.